The sequence of this T cell receptor (beta chain) was determined in a study of T cells in Graves' hyperthyroidism and ophthalmopathy. Study-level findings and limits: Peripheral blood also featured most of the thyroid clonotypes expanded above 0.001.

J lost 3 bases, V lost 4 bases, and 9 bases had no gene match. Germline V CDR1 and CDR2: DFQATT, SNEGSKA (reference sequence). The CDR3 loop spans 14 amino acids. This clonotype was seen a handful of times. Its specificity is not known. Regions amplified from RNA transcripts were the TCR beta CDR3 regions. A first-round RT-PCR of the TCR CDR3 used the HTBI primer set. Each CDR3 protein is one row after TCRdb ran MiXCR on the multiplex PCR reads. The sample lists about 840,000 distinct CDR3 sequences; about 38% were seen once. The V and J genes are TRBV20-1 and TRBJ2-7, with TRBD2 identical over 7 bases. Source material: blood. The clonotype comes from a man aged 18-30 years with Graves' hyperthyroidism. CDR3 region: CSAMGGLEGYEQYF. CDR3 sequence (DNA): TGCAGTGCTATGGGTGGACTAGAGGGCTACGAGCAGTACTTC.